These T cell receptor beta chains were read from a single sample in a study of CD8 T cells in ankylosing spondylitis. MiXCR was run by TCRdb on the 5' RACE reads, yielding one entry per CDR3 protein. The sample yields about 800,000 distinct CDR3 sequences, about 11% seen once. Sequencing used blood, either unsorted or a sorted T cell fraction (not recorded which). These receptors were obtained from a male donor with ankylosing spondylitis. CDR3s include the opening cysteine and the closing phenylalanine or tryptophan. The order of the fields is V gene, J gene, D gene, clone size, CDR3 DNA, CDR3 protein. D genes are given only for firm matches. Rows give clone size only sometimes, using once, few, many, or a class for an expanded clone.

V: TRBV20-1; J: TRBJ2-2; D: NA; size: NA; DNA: TGCAGTGCTAGACCTCGCTGGGGCCTTGGCACCGGGGAGCTGTTTTTT; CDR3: CSARPRWGLGTGELFF
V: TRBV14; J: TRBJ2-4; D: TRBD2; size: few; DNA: TGTGCCAGCAGCCAACTAACTAGCGGGAGGGCCGAGAAGACCAAAAACATTCAGTACTTC; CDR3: CASSQLTSGRAEKTKNIQYF
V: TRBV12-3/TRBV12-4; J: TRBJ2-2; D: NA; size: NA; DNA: TGTGCCAGCAGTCGCCGTACAGTCGCCGGGGAGCTGTTTTTT; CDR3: CASSRRTVAGELFF
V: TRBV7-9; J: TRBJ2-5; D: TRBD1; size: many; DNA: TGTGCCAGCAGCCATAGGTGGATGGGACAGGGAGAGACCCAGTACTTC; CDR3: CASSHRWMGQGETQYF
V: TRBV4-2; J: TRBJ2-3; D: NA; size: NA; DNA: TGTGCCAGCAGCCCCGGCGGCCCGATCGATACGCAGTATTTT; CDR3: CASSPGGPIDTQYF
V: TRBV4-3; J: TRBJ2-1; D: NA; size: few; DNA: TGCGCCAGCAGCCAACTGCGGGCGGATGAGCAGTTCTTC; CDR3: CASSQLRADEQFF
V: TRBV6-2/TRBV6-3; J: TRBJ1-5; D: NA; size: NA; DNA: TGTGCCAGCAGTTACGGGGGCAGTATCAATCAGCCCCAGCATTTT; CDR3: CASSYGGSINQPQHF
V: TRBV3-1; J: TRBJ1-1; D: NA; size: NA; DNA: TGTGCCAGCAACCTTGCGATACATGGTGAAGCTTTCTTT; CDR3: CASNLAIHGEAFF
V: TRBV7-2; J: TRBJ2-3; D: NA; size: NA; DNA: TGTGCCAGCAGCTCCGGAGGCACAACAGATACGCAGTATTTT; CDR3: CASSSGGTTDTQYF
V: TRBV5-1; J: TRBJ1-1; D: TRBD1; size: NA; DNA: TGCGCCAGCAGCGTAAGAACAGGGGAAGGTTTCTTT; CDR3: CASSVRTGEGFF
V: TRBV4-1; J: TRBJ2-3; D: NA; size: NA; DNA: TGCGCCAGCAGCCAACTGTTGAAGGGGACCACAGATACGCAGTATTTT; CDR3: CASSQLLKGTTDTQYF
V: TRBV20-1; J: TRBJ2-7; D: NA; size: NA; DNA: TGCAGTGCTTCGCCTCCCCACTCCTACGAGCAGTACTTC; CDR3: CSASPPHSYEQYF
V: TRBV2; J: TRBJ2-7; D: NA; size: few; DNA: TGTGCCAGCAGTGGAAACAGGGTCTCCTACGAGCAGTACTTC; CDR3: CASSGNRVSYEQYF
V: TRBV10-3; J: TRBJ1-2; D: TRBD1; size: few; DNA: TGTGCCATCAGTGCTTTCGGTCCAGGGGGCGAAGGCTACACCTTC; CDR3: CAISAFGPGGEGYTF
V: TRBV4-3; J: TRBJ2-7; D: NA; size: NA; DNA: TGCGCCAGCAGCCAAGATCTTGGGCAAAGCTACGAGCAGTACTTC; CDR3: CASSQDLGQSYEQYF
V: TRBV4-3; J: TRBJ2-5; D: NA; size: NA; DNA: TGCGCCAGCAGCCAAGATGCCAGACGAGAGACCCAGTACTTC; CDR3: CASSQDARRETQYF